Shown below are 26 T cell receptor beta chains from a single sample sequenced in a study of early T cells in non-severe SARS-CoV-2 infection. TCRdb re-derived calls from the 5' RACE reads in MiXCR, one entry per CDR3 protein. Here the sample spans about 81,000 distinct CDR3 sequences, 5% to 7% being singletons. Sequencing input: whole blood. The receptors were gathered from an adult who was a healthcare worker with PCR-confirmed SARS-CoV-2 infection or an uninfected control (not recorded which).

This clonotype has at least ten counts. The chain combines TRBV5-1 with TRBJ2-1, with 12 bases identical to TRBD1. Trimming at V came to 4 bases and at J to 7 bases, leaving 15 bases not matched to a gene. Germline CDR1 is SGHRS and CDR2 is YFSETQ. There are 18 residues in the CDR3. In DNA, the CDR3 is TGCGCCAGCAGCCAGAGCGATTCCGGGACAGGGGGCTTGAATGAGCAGTTCTTC. Translated, it gives CASSQSDSGTGGLNEQFF.

This clonotype was detected only a few times. V gene TRBV3-1 combines with J gene TRBJ1-1; TRBD1 matches at 7 bases. Germline CDR1 reads LGHDT; CDR2 reads YNNKEL (reference sequence). The CDR3 length is 12 residues. J gave up 8 bases and V 4 bases, and 4 bases lay outside the gene matches. The CDR3 DNA reads as TGTGCCAGCAGCCGACAGGGAAGGGAAGCTTTCTTT. Residues: CASSRQGREAFF.

The rearrangement links TRBV5-1 to TRBJ1-2; D unresolved. This CDR3 comprises 14 residues. Germline assignment: CDR1 SGHRS and CDR2 YFSETQ. Trimming shortened V by 0 bases and J by 3 bases, and 9 bases separated the two germline ends. The CDR3 spells CASSLDLGDYGYTF. As DNA, the CDR3 is TGCGCCAGCAGCTTGGATCTGGGAGACTATGGCTACACCTTC. Together with reference TRBV5-1 and TRBJ1-2, the CDR3 gives the full variable domain: KAGVTQTPRYLIKTRGQQVTLSCSPISGHRSVSWYQQTPGQGLQFLFEYFSETQRNKGNFPGRFSGRQFSNSRSEMNVSTLELGDSALYLCASSLDLGDYGYTFGSGTRLTVV.

There are many counts of this clonotype. V and J are TRBV2 and TRBJ1-6; no clear D. Germline CDR1 is SNHLY and CDR2 is FYNNEI. V was cut by 2 bases and J by 7 bases, with 9 bases left in between. The CDR3 loop spans 14 amino acids. CDR3 region: CASSEPSQNSPLHF. CDR3 coding DNA: TGTGCCAGCAGTGAACCCTCCCAGAATTCACCCCTCCACTTT.

J is TRBJ2-5 and V is TRBV2, with TRBD1 matching 7 bases. J was trimmed by 5 bases and V by 4 bases; bases with no gene match: 7. CDR1 SNHLY and CDR2 FYNNEI come from the germline V gene. This CDR3 has 14 residues. The CDR3 region is CASSVQQGSETQYF. The CDR3 nucleotides are TGTGCCAGCAGTGTGCAACAGGGGTCCGAGACCCAGTACTTC.

The gene calls are TRBV5-1 and TRBJ2-7; D assignment may be TRBD1 or TRBD2 (5 bases each). Trimming stripped 4 bases from V and 2 bases from J, with 16 bases between. The germline V gene has CDR1 SGHRS and CDR2 YFSETQ. The CDR3 has 15 residues. This CDR3 is CASSPGTEPAYEQYF. The CDR3 DNA reads as TGCGCCAGCAGCCCGGGGACGGAACCCGCCTACGAGCAGTACTTC.

This clonotype was seen repeatedly, ten times or more. The chain uses TRBV5-1 and TRBJ2-7, with 7 bases aligning to TRBD1. With V trimmed by 2 bases and J by 5 bases, 7 bases remained unmatched. CDR1 and CDR2 from the germline V gene are SGHRS and YFSETQ. The CDR3 has 14 residues. CDR3 protein: CASSLPRGTHEQYF. DNA of the CDR3: TGCGCCAGCAGCTTACCCAGGGGGACACACGAGCAGTACTTC. The entire variable domain, with the rest obtained from reference TRBV5-1 and TRBJ2-7, is as follows: KAGVTQTPRYLIKTRGQQVTLSCSPISGHRSVSWYQQTPGQGLQFLFEYFSETQRNKGNFPGRFSGRQFSNSRSEMNVSTLELGDSALYLCASSLPRGTHEQYFGPGTRLTVT.

This clonotype has just a few counts. The chain combines TRBV5-5 with TRBJ1-6; the match to TRBD1 covers 11 bases. The CDR3 contains 15 residues. Trimming cost V 5 bases and J 8 bases; bases outside gene matches: 6. Germline V CDR1 and CDR2: SGHKS, YYEKEE (reference sequence). The CDR3 loop is CASSQPGQGDSPLHF. The DNA for the CDR3 is TGTGCCAGCAGTCAGCCGGGACAGGGGGATTCACCCCTCCACTTT.

The sample holds many counts of this clonotype. V gene TRBV6-4 combines with J gene TRBJ2-1, with 9 bases identical to TRBD2. The CDR3 is made up of 13 amino acids. J gave up 5 bases and V 4 bases, and 0 bases lay outside the gene matches. Germline CDR1 and CDR2: MRHNA and SNTAGT. The CDR3 region is CASSGTSDNEQFF. CDR3 DNA: TGTGCCAGCAGTGGGACTAGCGACAATGAGCAGTTCTTC.

In this sample, this clonotype turned up many times. The chain has TRBV19 and TRBJ1-2; D unresolved. The CDR3 has 15 residues. From germline, CDR1 is LNHDA and CDR2 SQIVND (reference sequence). The V end was cut by 3 bases, the J end by 8 bases, with 19 bases between. The CDR3 region is CASSIFSTVPSGYTF. The CDR3 DNA reads as TGTGCCAGTAGTATTTTTTCTACAGTCCCAAGCGGCTACACCTTC.

This clonotype was counted only a few times. V usage is TRBV29-1 and J usage is TRBJ1-1; D uncertain. This CDR3 region has 10 residues. The V end lost 4 bases, the J end lost 7 bases, and 7 bases lay between the germline ends. From germline, CDR1 is SQVTM and CDR2 ANQGSEA. This CDR3 reads CSVAQNEAFF. CDR3 nucleotides: TGCAGCGTTGCCCAGAATGAAGCTTTCTTT.

The chain links TRBV7-9 to TRBJ2-5; TRBD2 might be the D (6 bases). Looked up from germline, CDR1 is SEHNR and CDR2 is FQNEAQ (reference sequence). Trimming shortened V by 4 bases and J by 4 bases, and 13 bases separated the two germline ends. The CDR3 spans 14 residues. The CDR3, as DNA: TGTGCCAGCAGCTCATGGAGGGACGGAGAGACCCAGTACTTC. This gives the protein CASSSWRDGETQYF. Together with reference TRBV7-9 and TRBJ2-5, the CDR3 gives the full variable domain: DTGVSQNPRHKITKRGQNVTFRCDPISEHNRLYWYRQTLGQGPEFLTYFQNEAQLEKSRLLSDRFSAERPKGSFSTLEIQRTEQGDSAMYLCASSSWRDGETQYFGPGTRLLVL.

The J gene is TRBJ1-1, the V gene TRBV12-3 or TRBV12-4; D call uncertain. The V end lost 6 bases, the J end lost 4 bases, and 9 bases lay between the germline ends. The CDR3 consists of 12 residues. The DNA of the CDR3 is TGTGCCAGCAGCACACCTGGCACTGAAGCTTTCTTT. Protein sequence: CASSTPGTEAFF.

This clonotype was seen many times. This chain links TRBV20-1 with TRBJ1-1; D is unclear. The V and J ends lost 3 bases and 4 bases respectively, with 12 bases between them. Germline assignment: CDR1 DFQATT and CDR2 SNEGSKA (reference sequence). This CDR3 is built from 13 residues. CDR3 amino acids: CSASAGYGTEAFF. The CDR3 region has the DNA TGCAGTGCTAGTGCGGGGTACGGCACTGAAGCTTTCTTT.

The CDR3 loop reads CASSLGLAGKQTQYF. The CDR3 bases are TGCGCCAGCAGCCTGGGACTAGCGGGGAAGCAGACCCAGTACTTC. The chain uses TRBV5-1 and TRBJ2-5; TRBD2 agrees at 13 bases. The CDR3 is 15 residues long. Germline CDR1 reads SGHRS; CDR2 reads YFSETQ. V lost 4 bases to trimming and J lost 6 bases; unmatched junction nucleotides: 6.

The rearrangement links TRBV5-6 to TRBJ2-6; D possibly matches TRBD1 or TRBD2 (5 bases each). This CDR3 is built from 17 residues. CDR1 is SGHDT, CDR2 YYEEEE, per germline. V gave up 1 base and J gave up 0 bases, with 11 bases separating them. The CDR3 bases are TGTGCCAGCAGCTTGCGGGGACGTCTCTCTGGGGCCAACGTCCTGACTTTC. Its translation is CASSLRGRLSGANVLTF.

The table lists this clonotype with many counts. The CDR3 coding sequence is TGTGCCTGGAGACACCAGGGCCTATCCGGGGAGCTGTTTTTT. Translated: CAWRHQGLSGELFF. The chain couples TRBV30 to TRBJ2-2, with TRBD1 as a possible D gene (5 bases). With 3 bases removed from V and 6 bases from J, the gap between germline ends came to 14 bases. Germline CDR1 is GTSNPN and CDR2 is SVGIG (reference sequence). This CDR3 comprises 14 residues. The full variable domain, its missing parts supplied by reference TRBV30 and TRBJ2-2, is SQTIHQWPATLVQPVGSPLSLECTVEGTSNPNLYWYRQAAGRGLQLLFYSVGIGQISSEVPQNLSASRPQDRQFILSSKKLLLSDSGFYLCAWRHQGLSGELFFGEGSRLTVL.

This clonotype has at least ten counts. The rearrangement uses TRBV9 and TRBJ2-1; D call uncertain. Germline loops: CDR1 SGDLS, CDR2 YYNGEE. This CDR3 contains 15 residues. V was shortened by 0 bases and J by 8 bases, with 15 bases between the two germline ends. The CDR3 bases are TGTGCCAGCAGCGTAGGGGTCCTGGGGAAGGATGAGCAGTTCTTC. Encoded protein: CASSVGVLGKDEQFF.

This clonotype was detected only a few times. The chain links TRBV6-6 to TRBJ1-3, with D maybe TRBD1 (6 bases). This CDR3 contains 14 residues. CDR1 is MNHNY and CDR2 is SVGAGI in the germline V gene (reference sequence). Trimming removed 7 bases from V and 4 bases from J, with 14 bases in between. The CDR3 nucleotides are TGTGCCAGCAATCGGGGGGCGGAAGGAAACACCATATATTTT. The encoded protein is CASNRGAEGNTIYF.

The rearrangement uses TRBV29-1 and TRBJ2-7; TRBD1 matches at 9 bases. CDR1 is SQVTM and CDR2 is ANQGSEA in the germline V gene. The CDR3 sequence is 13 residues long. After removal of 7 bases from V and 3 bases from J, the junction contained 7 bases not matched to a gene. In nucleotides, the CDR3 is TGCAGCGGGGGACAGGGAACGAACTACGAGCAGTACTTC. Translated: CSGGQGTNYEQYF.

The chain carries TRBV24-1 and TRBJ2-1; 7 bases are a match to TRBD1. Trimming cost V 7 bases and J 7 bases; bases outside gene matches: 12. This CDR3 is 15 amino acids long. Germline loops: CDR1 KGHDR, CDR2 SFDVKD. The CDR3 reads CATSSPDRVGNEQFF. CDR3 DNA sequence: TGTGCCACCAGCTCCCCCGACAGGGTTGGGAATGAGCAGTTCTTC.

This clonotype has just a few counts. V gene TRBV29-1 combines with J gene TRBJ2-1; D may correspond to TRBD1 or TRBD2 (5 bases each). The germline V gene has CDR1 SQVTM and CDR2 ANQGSEA. V was pared by 6 bases and J by 10 bases, with 16 bases between. This CDR3 has 12 amino acids. DNA of the CDR3: TGCAGCGTCGATGCCACGGGGCGGGAGCAGTTCTTC. Protein sequence: CSVDATGREQFF.

This clonotype appeared a few times. This chain uses TRBV2 with TRBJ2-3, with TRBD1 identical over 9 bases. The CDR3 has 15 amino acids. V shed 8 bases and J 0 bases; nucleotides not matched to a gene: 6. CDR1 is SNHLY and CDR2 is FYNNEI in the germline V gene. This CDR3 reads CASQDRGTSTDTQYF. In DNA, the CDR3 is TGTGCCAGCCAAGACAGGGGGACTAGCACAGATACGCAGTATTTT.

As to this clonotype: One base away lies a much larger clone, so this may be a sequencing read error. V usage is TRBV6-6 and J usage is TRBJ2-1; D call uncertain. CDR3 length: 12 residues. Germline loops: CDR1 MNHNY, CDR2 SVGAGI (reference sequence). V was pared by 2 bases and J by 8 bases, with 7 bases between. Written as DNA, the CDR3 is TGTGCCAGCAGTTACAAGGGTCATGAGCAGTTCTTC. This translates into CASSYKGHEQFF.

The gene calls are TRBV5-5 and TRBJ2-7; D gene uncertain. This CDR3 region has 15 residues. From germline, CDR1 is SGHKS and CDR2 YYEKEE (reference sequence). V was trimmed by 4 bases and J by 0 bases, leaving 14 bases between them. CDR3: CASSLRPTSSYEQYF. In nucleotides, the CDR3 is TGTGCCAGCAGCCTTAGACCCACGAGCTCCTACGAGCAGTACTTC.

This clonotype was counted at least ten times. The chain employs TRBV20-1 and TRBJ1-1; D may be TRBD1 (5 bases). The V and J ends lost 6 bases and 2 bases respectively, with 10 bases between them. The CDR3 covers 12 residues. CDR1 is DFQATT and CDR2 is SNEGSKA in the germline V gene (reference sequence). This chain's CDR3 is CSATGTNTEAFF. CDR3 coding DNA: TGCAGTGCCACCGGGACCAACACTGAAGCTTTCTTT.